A single sample is the source of the 20 T cell receptor beta chains below, sequenced in a study of T cells in Graves' hyperthyroidism and ophthalmopathy. RNA transcripts provided the source from which TCR beta CDR3 regions were amplified. A first-round RT-PCR of the TCR CDR3 used the HTBI primer set. TCRdb itself ran the multiplex PCR reads through MiXCR, one entry per CDR3 protein. The table records under 450,000 distinct CDR3 sequences, approximately 14% of them present only once. The sample consisted of blood. The origin of the receptors is a woman aged 18-30 years with Graves' hyperthyroidism.

This clonotype was counted ten times or more. V is TRBV12-3 or TRBV12-4 and J is TRBJ1-5; D gene uncertain. CDR3 size: 12 residues. V dropped 4 bases and J dropped 5 bases, with 6 bases sitting between them. The CDR3 nucleotides are TGTGCCAGCAGTTCAAGCGATCAGCCCCAGCATTTT. Its translation: CASSSSDQPQHF.

This clonotype has ten or more counts. The chain joins TRBV20-1 to TRBJ1-1; a weak D match, TRBD1 (5 bases). The CDR3 loop spans 13 amino acids. Trimming removed 6 bases from V and 3 bases from J, with 14 bases in between. The germline V gene has CDR1 DFQATT and CDR2 SNEGSKA (reference sequence). In DNA, the CDR3 is TGCAGTGCCGAACGGGGCTTTGACACTGAAGCTTTCTTT. This encodes CSAERGFDTEAFF.

This clonotype was detected only a few times. The rearrangement joins TRBV5-1 to TRBJ1-5; D gene uncertain. Germline V lookup: CDR1 SGHRS, CDR2 YFSETQ. This CDR3 is 15 amino acids long. V dropped 0 bases and J dropped 4 bases, with 11 bases sitting between them. CDR3 protein: CASSLVCQLNQPQHF. For the CDR3, the DNA is TGCGCCAGCAGCTTGGTTTGCCAGCTAAATCAGCCCCAGCATTTT.

This clonotype was recorded many times. The chain links TRBV12-3 or TRBV12-4 to TRBJ2-7; D is unresolved. The CDR3 spans 11 residues. V was cut by 5 bases and J by 6 bases, with 8 bases left in between. CDR3 protein: CASSSMGEQYF. DNA of the CDR3: TGTGCCAGCAGTAGTATGGGCGAGCAGTACTTC.

The chain combines TRBV14 with TRBJ1-2; D is uncertain. V was trimmed by 1 base and J by 5 bases, leaving 14 bases between them. Germline V gene sequence: CDR1 SGHDN, CDR2 FVKESK. The CDR3 sequence is 15 residues long. CDR3 sequence (DNA): TGTGCCAGCAGCCAAGTTAGACGGAAAATTTATGGCTACACCTTC. Translated, it gives CASSQVRRKIYGYTF.

This clonotype has ten or more counts. The genes are TRBV11-2 and TRBJ1-5; unclear D gene. Germline loops: CDR1 SGHAT, CDR2 FQNNGV. Trimming cost V 5 bases and J 6 bases, with 17 bases left between them. The CDR3 is made up of 15 amino acids. The CDR3 DNA sequence: TGTGCCAGCAGCCCACTTTCTACGGAAGCTCAGCCCCAGCATTTT. This translates into CASSPLSTEAQPQHF.

This clonotype was counted at least ten times. V and J are TRBV2 and TRBJ1-5; D possibly corresponds to TRBD1 (5 bases). The CDR3 contains 12 residues. Trimming left V 6 bases short and J 4 bases short, with 7 bases between. CDR1 and CDR2 (germline): SNHLY, FYNNEI. CDR3 in amino acids: CASRGGNQPQHF. In DNA form, the CDR3 reads TGTGCCAGCAGGGGGGGGAATCAGCCCCAGCATTTT.

This clonotype was recorded many times. Written as DNA, the CDR3 is TGTGCCAGCAGTTATGGTGGCAGGACCTACGAGCAGTACTTC. The encoded protein is CASSYGGRTYEQYF. This chain uses TRBV6-2 or TRBV6-3 with TRBJ2-7; D unresolved. V was pared by 3 bases and J by 2 bases, with 11 bases between. The CDR3 sequence is 14 residues long. Germline V lookup: CDR1 MNHEY, CDR2 SVGEGT.

A remark on this clonotype: This may arise from a read error, as a much more abundant clone is one base away. The CDR3 is CASSFSGRRSDTQYF. The CDR3 DNA sequence: TGTGCCAGCAGCTTCAGCGGGCGGCGCTCAGATACGCAGTATTTT. This rearrangement joins TRBV7-2 to TRBJ2-3; D possibly corresponds to TRBD2 (6 bases). V was trimmed by 3 bases and J by 4 bases, leaving 14 bases between them. The CDR3 consists of 15 residues. The germline V gene has CDR1 SGHTA and CDR2 FQGNSA.

This rearrangement joins TRBV7-2 to TRBJ2-5; D is ambiguous. Trimming shortened V by 2 bases and J by 5 bases, and 12 bases separated the two germline ends. The CDR3 is 14 amino acids. CDR1 is SGHTA and CDR2 is FQGNSA in the germline V gene. The CDR3 DNA sequence: TGTGCCAGCAGCTTAATCGCGACCGGCGAGACCCAGTACTTC. This encodes CASSLIATGETQYF.

The chain couples TRBV27 to TRBJ2-7; TRBD1 matches 7 bases. CDR1 MNHEY and CDR2 SMNVEV come from the germline V gene (reference sequence). The CDR3 spans 15 residues. V shed 3 bases, J shed 0 bases, and the junction held 5 bases outside the gene matches. This CDR3 reads CASSLAQGVSYEQYF. CDR3 nucleotides: TGTGCCAGCAGTTTGGCCCAGGGGGTCTCCTACGAGCAGTACTTC.

This clonotype was seen ten or more times. CDR3 DNA sequence: TGTGCCAGCAGTTACTGGAAGGACAAAGTCTATGGCTACACCTTC. Its protein is CASSYWKDKVYGYTF. The rearrangement uses TRBV6-2 or TRBV6-3 and TRBJ1-2, with D perhaps TRBD1 (5 bases). The germline V gene encodes CDR1 MNHEY and CDR2 SVGEGT. V lost 1 base to trimming and J lost 4 bases, with 13 bases between them. CDR3 length equals 15 residues.

The V and J genes are TRBV6-1 and TRBJ2-7; no reliable D call. Germline V gives CDR1 MNHNS, CDR2 SASEGT. V lost 5 bases to trimming and J lost 2 bases, with 22 bases between them. CDR3 size: 17 residues. Here the CDR3 DNA reads TGTGCCAGCAGTCAGTCGTGGTCGCGTTGGGGAACCTACGAGCAGTACTTC. This gives the protein CASSQSWSRWGTYEQYF.

This clonotype appeared a few times. The chain is built from TRBV6-2 or TRBV6-3 and TRBJ2-7; no clear D gene. The CDR3 covers 14 residues. Trimming removed 0 bases from V and 5 bases from J, with 11 bases in between. Germline loops: CDR1 MNHEY, CDR2 SVGEGT. The CDR3: CASSYSVVSDEQYF. CDR3 bases: TGTGCCAGCAGTTACTCGGTGGTTTCCGACGAGCAGTACTTC.

CDR3 nucleotide sequence: TGTGCCATCACCCCGGACATAAACGGCGGCTATGGCTACACCTTC. Encoded protein: CAITPDINGGYGYTF. The chain combines TRBV10-3 with TRBJ1-2, with a weak D call TRBD1 (5 bases). Germline-derived CDR1 and CDR2 are ENHRY and SYGVKD. The ends were cut back, 7 bases at V and 4 bases at J, with 19 bases in the middle. The CDR3 loop spans 15 amino acids.

The chain joins TRBV7-6 to TRBJ1-5, with D possibly being TRBD1 (5 bases). Germline CDR1 SGHVS, CDR2 FNYEAQ. Trimming shortened V by 1 base and J by 8 bases, and 9 bases separated the two germline ends. The CDR3 is 13 amino acids. The CDR3 bases are TGTGCCAGCAGCTTAGGGGGGAGCAAGCCCCAGCATTTT. Protein sequence: CASSLGGSKPQHF.

The chain couples TRBV11-2 to TRBJ1-2; TRBD1 aligns across 9 bases. Germline V CDR1 and CDR2: SGHAT, FQNNGV. The CDR3 loop spans 15 amino acids. V gave up 5 bases and J gave up 4 bases; unmatched junction bases: 8. DNA of the CDR3: TGTGCCAGCAGCCCTACGGGACAGGGAGGCTATGGCTACACCTTC. Encoded protein: CASSPTGQGGYGYTF.

The J gene is TRBJ1-1, the V gene TRBV29-1; the D is unclear. Trimming pared 3 bases from V and 10 bases from J, leaving 9 bases between. This CDR3 is built from 10 residues. Germline V gene lookup returns CDR1 SQVTM and CDR2 ANQGSEA. The CDR3 DNA reads as TGCAGCGTTGATAATGTGGGAGCTTTCTTT. Amino acids: CSVDNVGAFF.

This clonotype has more than one count but fewer than ten. The chain employs TRBV10-3 and TRBJ2-5; D might be TRBD1 (6 bases). This CDR3 is built from 14 residues. V shed 10 bases and J shed 5 bases, with 20 bases lying between them. The germline V gene has CDR1 ENHRY and CDR2 SYGVKD. CDR3 coding DNA: TGTGCCACCCTTCAGGGGCTAGTGTCGGAGACCCAGTACTTC. Translation gives CATLQGLVSETQYF.

Comment on this clonotype: Its ends do not fully match the called genes, so a read error is possible. The chain joins TRBV19 to TRBJ1-4; D remains ambiguous. CDR3 length: 14 amino acids. Germline values: CDR1 LNHDA, CDR2 SQIVND (reference sequence). The CDR3 protein is CACRTGIANEKLFF. CDR3 bases: TGTGCCTGTAGAACGGGGATCGCTAATGAAAAACTGTTTTTT.